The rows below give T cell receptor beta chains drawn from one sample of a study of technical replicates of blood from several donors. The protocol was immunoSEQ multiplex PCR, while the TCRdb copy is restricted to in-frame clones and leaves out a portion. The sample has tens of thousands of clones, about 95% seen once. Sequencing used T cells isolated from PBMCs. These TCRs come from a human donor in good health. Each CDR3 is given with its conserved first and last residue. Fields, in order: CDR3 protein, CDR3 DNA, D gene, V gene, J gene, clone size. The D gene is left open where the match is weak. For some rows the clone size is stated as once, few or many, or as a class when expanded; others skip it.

CDR3: CASSYSTGKGHEQYF
DNA: TGTGCCAGCAGTTACTCGACGGGAAAGGGCCACGAGCAGTACTTC
D: -
V: TRBV6-5
J: TRBJ2-7
size: -

CDR3: CASSQDETGLGANVLTF
DNA: TGCGCCAGCAGCCAAGACGAGACGGGACTTGGGGCCAACGTCCTGACTTTC
D: -
V: TRBV4-1
J: TRBJ2-6
size: -

CDR3: CASSLGRDHHTF
DNA: TGTGCCAGCAGCTTGGGCAGGGATCATCACACCTTC
D: -
V: TRBV7-9
J: TRBJ1-2
size: -

CDR3: CASKLREILETQYF
DNA: TGCGCCAGCAAACTACGGGAGATTCTGGAGACCCAGTACTTC
D: -
V: TRBV5-1
J: TRBJ2-5
size: -

CDR3: CASSQRAAGEHYNEQFF
DNA: TGCGCCAGCAGCCAACGAGCAGCGGGAGAGCACTACAATGAGCAGTTCTTC
D: TRBD2
V: TRBV4-1
J: TRBJ2-1
size: -

CDR3: CASSIQGGLAKNIQYF
DNA: TGTGCCAGTAGTATACAGGGGGGCCTAGCCAAAAACATTCAGTACTTC
D: -
V: TRBV19
J: TRBJ2-4
size: -

CDR3: CASSPGLDTFEQYF
DNA: TGTGCCAGCTCACCAGGCCTTGATACCTTCGAGCAGTACTTC
D: -
V: TRBV18
J: TRBJ2-7
size: -

CDR3: CASRPDRANTEAFF
DNA: TGCGCCAGCAGGCCCGACAGGGCAAACACTGAAGCTTTCTTT
D: TRBD1
V: TRBV5-1
J: TRBJ1-1
size: -

CDR3: CASSQGWGTEAFF
DNA: TGTGCCAGCAGTCAGGGCTGGGGCACTGAAGCTTTCTTT
D: -
V: TRBV27
J: TRBJ1-1
size: -

CDR3: CASSVGSLAAEKLFF
DNA: TGTGCCAGCAGTGTTGGGAGCCTCGCCGCTGAAAAACTGTTTTTT
D: -
V: TRBV2
J: TRBJ1-4
size: -

CDR3: CASSLSSLYRGRIHNSNQPQHF
DNA: TGTGCCAGCAGTTTAAGTTCCTTGTACAGGGGGCGAATTCATAATAGCAATCAGCCCCAGCATTTT
D: TRBD1
V: TRBV27
J: TRBJ1-5
size: -

CDR3: CATADRGLSYEQYF
DNA: TGTGCTACGGCGGACAGGGGACTCTCCTACGAGCAGTACTTC
D: TRBD1
V: TRBV19
J: TRBJ2-7
size: -

CDR3: CASSSSAGSLEQYF
DNA: TGTGCCAGCAGCTCCTCCGCGGGATCCCTCGAGCAGTACTTC
D: -
V: TRBV7-2
J: TRBJ2-7
size: -

CDR3: CSVTGTGDYGYTF
DNA: TGCAGCGTTACGGGGACAGGGGATTATGGCTACACCTTC
D: TRBD1
V: TRBV29-1
J: TRBJ1-2
size: -

CDR3: CASSSPRRDEQYF
DNA: TGTGCCAGCAGTTCCCCCCGTCGAGACGAGCAGTACTTC
D: -
V: TRBV28
J: TRBJ2-7
size: -

CDR3: CASSPRQETNTEAFF
DNA: TGTGCCAGCAGCCCGAGACAGGAGACGAACACTGAAGCTTTCTTT
D: -
V: TRBV7-9
J: TRBJ1-1
size: -

CDR3: CACACDSTGGRKNTEAFF
DNA: TGTGCCTGCGCATGCGATTCGACAGGGGGCAGGAAGAACACTGAAGCTTTCTTT
D: TRBD1
V: TRBV30
J: TRBJ1-1
size: -

CDR3: CASSYSPGSGNTIYF
DNA: TGTGCCAGCAGTTACTCACCAGGCTCTGGAAACACCATATATTTT
D: -
V: TRBV6-6
J: TRBJ1-3
size: -

CDR3: CASSQGPRVYEQYF
DNA: TGTGCCAGTAGTCAGGGGCCTAGGGTCTACGAGCAGTACTTC
D: -
V: TRBV19
J: TRBJ2-7
size: -

CDR3: CASSQVQSTDTQYF
DNA: TGCGCCAGCAGCCAAGTTCAGTCCACAGATACGCAGTATTTT
D: -
V: TRBV4-1
J: TRBJ2-3
size: once

CDR3: CASSPQPDSPGGYTF
DNA: TGTGCCAGCAGCCCACAGCCGGACAGCCCTGGTGGCTACACCTTC
D: -
V: TRBV7-3
J: TRBJ1-2
size: -

CDR3: CASSQAGTERNTIYF
DNA: TGCGCCAGCAGCCAAGCCGGGACAGAGAGAAACACCATATATTTT
D: TRBD1
V: TRBV4-1
J: TRBJ1-3
size: -

CDR3: CASSVAGGLNEQFF
DNA: TGTGCCAGCAGCGTAGCGGGGGGACTCAATGAGCAGTTCTTC
D: TRBD2
V: TRBV6-1
J: TRBJ2-1
size: -

CDR3: CASSLGTHGQQGVETQYF
DNA: TGTGCCAGCAGCTTGGGGACCCACGGACAACAGGGGGTTGAGACCCAGTACTTC
D: TRBD1
V: TRBV5-4
J: TRBJ2-5
size: -

CDR3: CASSGRGPYEQYF
DNA: TGTGCCAGCAGTGGCAGGGGGCCCTACGAGCAGTACTTC
D: TRBD1
V: TRBV6-1
J: TRBJ2-7
size: -

CDR3: CASSLQPGKLFF
DNA: TGTGCCAGCAGCTTACAGCCAGGAAAACTGTTTTTT
D: -
V: TRBV5-4
J: TRBJ1-4
size: -

CDR3: CASCQGMYYEQYF
DNA: TGTGCCAGCTGTCAGGGGATGTACTACGAGCAGTACTTC
D: -
V: TRBV2
J: TRBJ2-7
size: -

CDR3: CSVASGTDYGYTF
DNA: TGCAGCGTTGCCAGCGGGACGGACTATGGCTACACCTTC
D: -
V: TRBV29-1
J: TRBJ1-2
size: -

CDR3: CASSDLGAYSPLHF
DNA: TGTGCCAGCAGTGATCTTGGGGCCTATTCACCCCTCCACTTT
D: -
V: TRBV2
J: TRBJ1-6
size: -

CDR3: CASSRTGFSGNTIYF
DNA: TGTGCCAGCAGCCGGACAGGGTTCTCTGGAAACACCATATATTTT
D: TRBD1
V: TRBV6-5
J: TRBJ1-3
size: -

CDR3: CASSRDRAQPQHF
DNA: TGTGCCAGCAGCCGGGACAGGGCCCAGCCCCAGCATTTT
D: TRBD1
V: TRBV6-5
J: TRBJ1-5
size: -

CDR3: CASSLSLQDYEQYF
DNA: TGTGCCAGCTCCCTTTCCCTTCAGGACTACGAGCAGTACTTC
D: -
V: TRBV18
J: TRBJ2-7
size: once

CDR3: CASSLVGGPGTGELFF
DNA: TGCGCCAGCAGCTTGGTCGGGGGGCCGGGGACCGGGGAGCTGTTTTTT
D: -
V: TRBV5-1
J: TRBJ2-2
size: -

CDR3: CSARVAGGYTF
DNA: TGCAGTGCTAGAGTTGCAGGTGGCTACACCTTC
D: -
V: TRBV20-1
J: TRBJ1-2
size: -

CDR3: CASSSRTGPPHNEQFF
DNA: TGCGCCAGCAGCTCTCGGACAGGACCTCCACACAATGAGCAGTTCTTC
D: TRBD1
V: TRBV5-1
J: TRBJ2-1
size: -

CDR3: CASSQDRIGGTEAFF
DNA: TGCGCCAGCAGCCAAGATCGAATAGGGGGTACTGAAGCTTTCTTT
D: -
V: TRBV4-1
J: TRBJ1-1
size: -

CDR3: CASRGLAGDGAGELFF
DNA: TGTGCCAGCCGTGGACTAGCGGGGGACGGGGCCGGGGAGCTGTTTTTT
D: TRBD2
V: TRBV2
J: TRBJ2-2
size: -

CDR3: CASSWKGAPNYGYTF
DNA: TGTGCCAGCAGCTGGAAGGGGGCGCCGAACTATGGCTACACCTTC
D: TRBD1
V: TRBV7-9
J: TRBJ1-2
size: -

CDR3: CASSKGDRDRGSDTEAFF
DNA: TGTGCCAGCAGCAAAGGAGACCGGGACAGGGGATCGGACACTGAAGCTTTCTTT
D: -
V: TRBV21-1
J: TRBJ1-1
size: -

CDR3: CASSLAPPVRYEQYF
DNA: TGTGCCAGCAGCCTGGCCCCCCCAGTCCGCTACGAGCAGTACTTC
D: -
V: TRBV11-1
J: TRBJ2-7
size: -

CDR3: CASSYGQGREKLFF
DNA: TGTGCCAGCAGTTACGGACAGGGAAGGGAAAAACTGTTTTTT
D: TRBD1
V: TRBV6-5
J: TRBJ1-4
size: -

CDR3: CASSLDGGILQETQYF
DNA: TGTGCCAGCAGCTTAGATGGGGGGATACTTCAAGAGACCCAGTACTTC
D: -
V: TRBV7-2
J: TRBJ2-5
size: -

CDR3: CASSFGDRLIYGYTF
DNA: TGTGCCAGCAGTTTTGGGGACAGATTGATCTATGGCTACACCTTC
D: TRBD1
V: TRBV28
J: TRBJ1-2
size: -

CDR3: CASSEVGRGGYGYTF
DNA: TGTGCCAGCAGTGAAGTAGGAAGGGGGGGCTATGGCTACACCTTC
D: -
V: TRBV6-1
J: TRBJ1-2
size: once

CDR3: CATSRDGSDRGGSNTEAFF
DNA: TGTGCCACCAGCAGAGATGGGAGTGACAGGGGAGGTTCGAACACTGAAGCTTTCTTT
D: TRBD1
V: TRBV15
J: TRBJ1-1
size: -

CDR3: CASSPGTAYQPQHF
DNA: TGTGCCAGCAGCCCAGGGACAGCATATCAGCCCCAGCATTTT
D: TRBD1
V: TRBV27
J: TRBJ1-5
size: -

CDR3: CASSLQGLGYEQYF
DNA: TGTGCCAGCAGTTTGCAGGGATTGGGCTACGAGCAGTACTTC
D: -
V: TRBV27
J: TRBJ2-7
size: -

CDR3: CASSRSYWTSGIEDTGELFF
DNA: TGTGCCAGTAGTAGAAGCTATTGGACTAGCGGGATTGAGGACACCGGGGAGCTGTTTTTT
D: TRBD2
V: TRBV19
J: TRBJ2-2
size: -

CDR3: CASGVGAAEAFF
DNA: TGTGCCAGCGGGGTTGGGGCCGCTGAAGCTTTCTTT
D: -
V: TRBV6-6
J: TRBJ1-1
size: -

CDR3: CASSRDTNEKLFF
DNA: TGTGCCAGCAGCCGGGATACTAATGAAAAACTGTTTTTT
D: -
V: TRBV6-4
J: TRBJ1-4
size: -

CDR3: CSVEATNTEAFF
DNA: TGCAGCGTTGAAGCCACAAACACTGAAGCTTTCTTT
D: -
V: TRBV29-1
J: TRBJ1-1
size: -

CDR3: CASGLVLGVRLNEQFF
DNA: TGTGCTAGTGGTTTGGTCCTAGGGGTACGGCTCAATGAGCAGTTCTTC
D: -
V: TRBV12-5
J: TRBJ2-1
size: -

CDR3: CASSLDRQGTAEQYF
DNA: TGTGCCAGCAGTCTGGACAGACAGGGAACGGCCGAGCAGTACTTC
D: TRBD1
V: TRBV6-1
J: TRBJ2-7
size: -

CDR3: CASSEEGRPQADTQYF
DNA: TGTGCCAGCAGTGAAGAGGGGAGGCCCCAGGCAGATACGCAGTATTTT
D: -
V: TRBV6-4
J: TRBJ2-3
size: -

CDR3: CSVEVVSGANVLTF
DNA: TGCAGCGTTGAGGTAGTCTCTGGGGCCAACGTCCTGACTTTC
D: -
V: TRBV29-1
J: TRBJ2-6
size: once